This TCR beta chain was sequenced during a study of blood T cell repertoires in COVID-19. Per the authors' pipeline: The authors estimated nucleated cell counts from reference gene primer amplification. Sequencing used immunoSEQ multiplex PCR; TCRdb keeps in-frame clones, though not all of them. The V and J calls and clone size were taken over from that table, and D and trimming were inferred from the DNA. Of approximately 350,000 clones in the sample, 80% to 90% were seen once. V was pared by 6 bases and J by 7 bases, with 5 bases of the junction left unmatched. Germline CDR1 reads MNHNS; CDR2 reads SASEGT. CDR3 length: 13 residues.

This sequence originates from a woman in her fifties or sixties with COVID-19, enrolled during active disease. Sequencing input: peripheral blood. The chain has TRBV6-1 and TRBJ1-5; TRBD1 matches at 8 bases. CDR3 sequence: CASRLDRDQPQHF. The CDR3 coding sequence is TGTGCCAGCAGACTGGACAGGGACCAGCCCCAGCATTTT.